These T cell receptor beta chains were read from a single sample in a study of human T cells and chemical hapten exposure. TCRdb reanalysed the 5' RACE reads using MiXCR and keeps one entry per CDR3 protein. The sample comprises approximately 150,000 distinct CDR3 sequences, 4.1% of which are singletons, and approximately 1.3% rests with the top ten. Receptors were obtained from a female donor in good health. CDR3s include the opening cysteine and the closing phenylalanine or tryptophan. D genes are given only for firm matches. For some rows the clone size is stated as once, few or many, or as a class when expanded; others skip it.

>many|TRBJ2-7|NA|TRBV13
TGTGCCAGCAGCTCGAGGGGGGAGCAGTACTTC
CASSSRGEQYF
>many|TRBJ1-1|NA|TRBV6-2/TRBV6-3
TGTGCCAGCAGCCTCTTGTCAGGGAGGATGAACACTGAAGCTTTCTTT
CASSLLSGRMNTEAFF
>many|TRBJ2-5|TRBD1|TRBV29-1
TGCAGCGTCGGGGGACAGGGGGAAGAGACCCAGTACTTC
CSVGGQGEETQYF
>few|TRBJ2-1|NA|TRBV5-1
TGCGCCAGCAGCTTGGCAGGGTTGGCTGAGCAGTTCTTC
CASSLAGLAEQFF
>many|TRBJ2-6|TRBD2|TRBV6-2/TRBV6-3
TGTGCCAGCAGTTGGGGGGGGTCTGGGGCCAACGTCCTGACTTTC
CASSWGGSGANVLTF
>many|TRBJ2-7|NA|TRBV27
TGTGCCAGCAGTTTACCTAACAAAAGGGGCCCTAAACTATACTACGAGCAGTACTTC
CASSLPNKRGPKLYYEQYF
>NA|TRBJ2-3|TRBD1|TRBV12-3/TRBV12-4
TGTGCCAGCAACAGGGGCGCGGATACGCAGTATTTT
CASNRGADTQYF
>NA|TRBJ2-1|NA|TRBV2
TGTGCCAGCAGAACTCGGCCGGGGCCCAATGAGCAGTTCTTC
CASRTRPGPNEQFF
>NA|TRBJ1-4|NA|TRBV2
TGTGCCAGCAGTGCGGTTGAAAAACTGTTTTTT
CASSAVEKLFF
>NA|TRBJ2-3|TRBD1|TRBV5-5
TGTGCCAGCAGCTTGTACTCAGGGGGTGTAGGGGATACGCAGTATTTT
CASSLYSGGVGDTQYF
>many|TRBJ2-1|NA|TRBV5-1
TGCGCCAGCAGCCGGGGTTGGGTGAGGGAGGATGAGCAGTTCTTC
CASSRGWVREDEQFF
>few|TRBJ2-1|TRBD2|TRBV4-2
TGTGCCAGCAGCCACAGGACTAGCGGGGGTGGTGACAATGAGCAGTTCTTC
CASSHRTSGGGDNEQFF
>many|TRBJ2-5|TRBD1|TRBV4-2
TGTGCCAGCATAACACGACAGGGGCGATGGGAGACCCAGTACTTC
CASITRQGRWETQYF
>few|TRBJ2-3|NA|TRBV5-4
TGTGCCAGCAGCTTGGGGTCGGGACGACGCACAGATACGCAGTATTTT
CASSLGSGRRTDTQYF
>many|TRBJ2-7|NA|TRBV7-2
TGTGCCAGCAGCTTAGTAGGGGGGGCACCGTACGAGCAGTACTTC
CASSLVGGAPYEQYF
>many|TRBJ2-3|TRBD2|TRBV12-3/TRBV12-4
TGTGCCAGCAGATACTTGGGACTAGCGAACTACCTGCCTAGCACAGATACGCAGTATTTT
CASRYLGLANYLPSTDTQYF
>many|TRBJ1-4|TRBD1|TRBV4-3
TGCGCCAGCAGCCAAAGGGACAGGGAAAAACTGTTTTTT
CASSQRDREKLFF
>many|TRBJ2-7|TRBD1|TRBV6-5
TGTGCCAGCAGTTACTCCGGACAGGTCTACGAGCAGTACTTC
CASSYSGQVYEQYF
>NA|TRBJ1-2|NA|TRBV7-9
TGTGCCAGCAGCCTCCCCCTTGGGGAGGTGAACTATGGCTACACCTTC
CASSLPLGEVNYGYTF
>many|TRBJ2-3|NA|TRBV5-1
TGCGCCAGCAGCTTGGGGTCGGGCACAGATACGCAGTATTTT
CASSLGSGTDTQYF
>few|TRBJ2-7|NA|TRBV9
TGTGCCAGCAGTGGAGGGGGGGGCTATGGGTACGAGCAGTACTTC
CASSGGGGYGYEQYF
>many|TRBJ1-1|TRBD1|TRBV5-1
TGCGCCAGCAGCACCCGGACAGGGGGCCTCACTGAAGCTTTCTTT
CASSTRTGGLTEAFF
>many|TRBJ1-1|NA|TRBV28
TGTGCCAGCATCGACAGGATGAACACTGAAGCTTTCTTT
CASIDRMNTEAFF
>many|TRBJ2-7|NA|TRBV20-1
TGCAGTGCAGGCAGGGGAAATTATGACGAGCAGTACTTC
CSAGRGNYDEQYF
>many|TRBJ1-1|NA|TRBV7-9
TGTGCCAGCAGCATCCCCGAGGAAGGGGGGGAGAACACTGAAGCTTTCTTT
CASSIPEEGGENTEAFF
>many|TRBJ2-3|TRBD2|TRBV28
TGTGCCAGCAGGAAGCCGGGACTAGCGGGGGGGCCTTTAGTAGATACGCAGTATTTT
CASRKPGLAGGPLVDTQYF
>NA|TRBJ1-2|NA|TRBV10-3
TGTGCCATCACGCCGAGTCTTGCTGCGTATGGCTACACCTTC
CAITPSLAAYGYTF
>many|TRBJ2-5|TRBD1|TRBV2
TGTGCCAGCAGTGGGACAGGGGGCAAATTTCGAGAGACCCAGTACTTC
CASSGTGGKFRETQYF
>many|TRBJ2-3|NA|TRBV6-1
TGTGCCAGCACACCGGCGGGGCTAGGCAGCACAGATACGCAGTATTTT
CASTPAGLGSTDTQYF
>many|TRBJ2-7|TRBD1|TRBV3-1
TGTGCCAGCAGCCGCCTCAACAGGGGTGACTACGAGCAGTACTTC
CASSRLNRGDYEQYF
>many|TRBJ2-3|NA|TRBV3-1
TGTGCCAGCAGCCAAAGGGGGGCGAGCACAGATACGCAGTATTTT
CASSQRGASTDTQYF
>many|TRBJ2-5|TRBD2|TRBV11-3
TGTGCCAGCAGCTTAGTATTCGGCGGGGGGGCGGAGACCCAGTACTTC
CASSLVFGGGAETQYF
>many|TRBJ2-2|NA|TRBV9
TGTGCCAGCAGATTTGCTAGGAACACCGGGGAGCTGTTTTTT
CASRFARNTGELFF
>few|TRBJ1-1|TRBD1|TRBV7-9
TGTGCCAGCAGTTTTAGGACAGGGGCGCAGGCTGGTGAAGCTTTCTTT
CASSFRTGAQAGEAFF
>many|TRBJ2-7|TRBD1|TRBV29-1
TGCAGCGTTGAAGGGGCACAGGGGGCTGACGAGCAGTACTTC
CSVEGAQGADEQYF
>few|TRBJ1-4|TRBD1|TRBV27
TGTGCCAGCAGTTTATGGACAGGGGCAACTAATGAAAAACTGTTTTTT
CASSLWTGATNEKLFF
>many|TRBJ1-1|TRBD1|TRBV5-1
TGCGCCAGCAGCTTGGGGGCAGGGGGCTGGAGCACTGAAGCTTTCTTT
CASSLGAGGWSTEAFF
>many|TRBJ1-3|NA|TRBV7-2
TGTGCCAGCAGGCCAAGTAGGGTGGCCACCATATATTTT
CASRPSRVATIYF
>many|TRBJ2-1|NA|TRBV7-2
TGTGCCAGCAGCTCCCCTCGGGGTCACTATAGCTCCTACAATGAGCAGTTCTTC
CASSSPRGHYSSYNEQFF
>few|TRBJ2-7|TRBD1|TRBV20-1
TGCAGTGCTACGACAGGGTGTTCTAGGAGGGAGCAGTACTTC
CSATTGCSRREQYF
>NA|TRBJ2-7|NA|TRBV20-1
TGCAGTGCTAGAGACGATAGGGGTTACGAGCAGTACTTC
CSARDDRGYEQYF
>many|TRBJ1-3|NA|TRBV9
TGTGCCAGCAGCGTAGATCCTTTCCCAAGTGCTTCTGGAAACACCATATATTTT
CASSVDPFPSASGNTIYF
>many|TRBJ2-5|NA|TRBV6-1
TGTGCCAGCAGTGAGGCCGAGACTGAGACCCAGTACTTC
CASSEAETETQYF
>many|TRBJ2-3|NA|TRBV20-1
TGCAGTGCTAGTTGGTTTCAGACAGATACGCAGTATTTT
CSASWFQTDTQYF
>many|TRBJ1-1|TRBD1|TRBV5-1
TGCGCCAGCAGCTTGGCGGGGACAGGGACTGAAGCTTTCTTT
CASSLAGTGTEAFF
>many|TRBJ1-3|NA|TRBV6-6
TGTGCCAGCAGTCTTTCTCATGACTCTGGAAACACCATATATTTT
CASSLSHDSGNTIYF
>many|TRBJ1-2|NA|TRBV20-1
TGCAGTGCTAGAGACGGGCGCGGGGACTATGGCTACACCTTC
CSARDGRGDYGYTF
>many|TRBJ2-7|NA|TRBV10-3
TGTGCCATCAGGCCCCACGGGACGGGGTACGAGCAGTACTTC
CAIRPHGTGYEQYF